These 27 T cell receptor beta chains came from one sample sequenced in a study of post-analysis software for immune sequencing data. Study observations and caveats: Five TRBV segments (TRBV5-6, TRBV5-1 and TRBV20-1 among them) occurred more frequently in patients than in controls.

cDNA libraries for TCR beta contained unique molecular identifiers. Using its own MiXCR run on the PCR reads, TCRdb lists one record per CDR3 protein. The table includes around 700,000 distinct CDR3 sequences, approximately 60% detected once. No cognate antigen is known for these TCRs. Sequenced material: blood. These receptors originate from a girl aged 2-10 years with multiple sclerosis.

The chain combines TRBV29-1 with TRBJ2-1, with 8 bases fitting TRBD1. From germline, CDR1 is SQVTM and CDR2 ANQGSEA. V dropped 2 bases and J dropped 2; count of bases not matched to a gene: 5. The length of the CDR3 is 15 residues. Written as DNA, the CDR3 is TGCAGCGTTGAAAACAGGGGGGCTACCTACAATGAGCAGTTCTTC. Translation gives CSVENRGATYNEQFF.

This clonotype turned up a few times. The chain links TRBV7-3 to TRBJ1-1; D is unresolved. V was clipped by 5 bases and J by 11 bases, with 18 bases between them. The germline V gene has CDR1 SGHTA and CDR2 FQGTGA. The CDR3 length is 13 residues. The CDR3 sequence is CASSPDAGSRAFF. CDR3 DNA: TGTGCCAGCAGCCCAGACGCGGGAAGTCGGGCTTTCTTT.

CDR3: CASSSQGLAKNIQYF. CDR3 DNA: TGTGCCAGCAGTTCCCAGGGACTAGCCAAAAACATTCAGTACTTC. The V call is TRBV12-3 or TRBV12-4, the J call TRBJ2-4; tentatively, D is TRBD2 (6 bases). Trimming removed 4 bases from V and 0 bases from J, with 10 bases in between. This CDR3 is built from 15 residues.

The sample holds a few counts of this clonotype. The chain uses TRBV5-1 and TRBJ2-1, with 7 bases aligning to TRBD1. Per germline, CDR1 SGHRS and CDR2 YFSETQ. This CDR3 is 14 amino acids long. V lost 3 bases and J lost 6; bases outside the gene matches: 6. CDR3 sequence: CASSSRTGLNEQFF. For the CDR3, the DNA is TGCGCCAGCAGCTCCCGGACAGGCCTCAATGAGCAGTTCTTC.

This clonotype is a singleton in its sample. The chain carries TRBV13 and TRBJ2-1; 10 bases align to TRBD2. Germline V gene data show CDR1 as PRHDT and CDR2 as FYEKMQ (reference sequence). V gave up 1 base and J gave up 5 bases; unmatched junction bases: 5. The CDR3 extends over 16 amino acids. The CDR3 region has the DNA TGTGCCAGCAGCTTAGACAGCGGGAGGGTAGACAATGAGCAGTTCTTC. It codes for CASSLDSGRVDNEQFF. Supplemented by reference TRBV13 and TRBJ2-1, the full variable domain reads AAGVIQSPRHLIKEKRETATLKCYPIPRHDTVYWYQQGPGQDPQFLISFYEKMQSDKGSIPDRFSAQQFSDYHSELNMSSLELGDSALYFCASSLDSGRVDNEQFFGPGTRLTVL.

The rearrangement links TRBV11-1 to TRBJ2-4, with TRBD2 identical over 8 bases. The J call is doubtful: the DNA matches TRBJ2-7 better. The CDR3 spans 14 residues. Germline V gene sequence: CDR1 SGHAT, CDR2 FQDESV (reference sequence). The CDR3: CASSEWGLAYEQYF. Here the CDR3 DNA reads TGTGCCAGCAGCGAATGGGGACTAGCCTACGAGCAGTACTTC.

This clonotype was recorded a few times. The chain combines TRBV2 with TRBJ2-1; TRBD2 matches 11 bases. The CDR3 runs 16 residues. CDR1 and CDR2 (germline): SNHLY, FYNNEI. Trimming took 2 bases from V and 0 from J; bases not matched to a gene: 0. The CDR3 nucleotides read TGTGCCAGCAGTGAACTAGCGGGGGGCTCCTACAATGAGCAGTTCTTC. Protein: CASSELAGGSYNEQFF.

The V and J genes are TRBV12-3 or TRBV12-4 and TRBJ2-1; D might be TRBD1 or TRBD2, each matching 6 bases. CDR3 length equals 15 residues. Trimming shortened V by 7 bases and J by 5 bases, and 18 bases separated the two germline ends. CDR3 residues: CASTLGSGGDNEQFF. The CDR3 DNA reads TGTGCCAGCACCTTGGGGTCCGGGGGCGACAATGAGCAGTTCTTC.

The V call is TRBV7-2, the J call TRBJ1-3; no clear D gene. The CDR3 runs 15 residues. Trimming left V 1 base short and J 4 bases short, with 11 bases between. In germline, CDR1 is SGHTA, CDR2 FQGNSA. As DNA, the CDR3 is TGTGCCAGCAGCTTAGGCCGCGGGCCCGGAAACACCATATATTTT. It specifies CASSLGRGPGNTIYF.

The chain combines TRBV29-1 with TRBJ2-7; D may match TRBD1 or TRBD2 (6 bases each). Trimming stripped 6 bases from V and 4 bases from J, with 19 bases between. Germline CDR1 reads SQVTM; CDR2 reads ANQGSEA. The CDR3 spans 14 residues. Here the CDR3 DNA reads TGCAGCGTGGCAAAGGGGGGCGCGGGGTACGAGCAGTACTTC. As protein: CSVAKGGAGYEQYF.

The rearrangement joins TRBV7-3 to TRBJ2-3; 8 positions match TRBD2. Germline values: CDR1 SGHTA, CDR2 FQGTGA. J gave up 6 bases and V 2 bases, and 7 bases lay outside the gene matches. The CDR3 runs 15 residues. The CDR3 here is CASSLYPAGADTQYF. The CDR3 DNA reads TGTGCCAGCAGCTTATATCCAGCGGGAGCCGATACGCAGTATTTT.

This clonotype has just one count. The V and J genes are TRBV6-2 or TRBV6-3 and TRBJ2-1; 9 bases fit TRBD2. The CDR3 extends over 19 amino acids. Trimming removed 5 bases from V and 5 bases from J; junction bases left unmatched: 19. Germline V CDR1 and CDR2: MNHEY, SVGEGT. For the CDR3, the DNA is TGTGCCAGCAGTCCCTCTCGGACTAGCGCCTACCTTGGCGACAATGAGCAGTTCTTC. This gives the protein CASSPSRTSAYLGDNEQFF.

This clonotype appeared a few times. The chain uses TRBV12-3 or TRBV12-4 and TRBJ1-2, with a tentative D call TRBD1 (5 bases). This CDR3 has 14 residues. Deletions cut 3 bases from V and 8 bases from J, with 16 bases between. The CDR3 DNA reads TGTGCCAGCAGTTTTTATACTCAGGCAGGGGGCTACACCTTC. Translating it yields CASSFYTQAGGYTF.

The chain links TRBV5-1 to TRBJ1-1, with TRBD1 as a possible D gene (5 bases). Germline values: CDR1 SGHRS, CDR2 YFSETQ. Trimming took off 0 bases at V and 6 bases at J, with 15 bases between the two ends. The CDR3 totals 15 residues. The CDR3: CASSLESAGTAEAFF. For the CDR3, the DNA is TGCGCCAGCAGCTTGGAGTCGGCAGGGACGGCTGAAGCTTTCTTT. Based on the CDR3 plus reference TRBV5-1 and TRBJ1-1, the full variable domain is KAGVTQTPRYLIKTRGQQVTLSCSPISGHRSVSWYQQTPGQGLQFLFEYFSETQRNKGNFPGRFSGRQFSNSRSEMNVSTLELGDSALYLCASSLESAGTAEAFFGQGTRLTVV.

This clonotype was seen a handful of times. The junction shows a germline mismatch at one end, possibly a read error. The rearrangement links TRBV2 to TRBJ2-5; D uncertain. CDR3 length: 15 amino acids. Germline V lookup: CDR1 SNHLY, CDR2 FYNNEI. This CDR3 reads CASSGGDQGQETQCF. The CDR3 DNA reads TGTGCCAGCAGTGGGGGTGATCAAGGGCAGGAGACCCAGTGCTTC.

This clonotype was counted between two and nine times. The chain links TRBV29-1 to TRBJ2-7, with no clear D. Trimming removed 4 bases at V and 2 bases at J, with 12 bases between. Germline V gives CDR1 SQVTM, CDR2 ANQGSEA. The CDR3 loop spans 13 amino acids. CDR3: CSVGERFPYEQYF. In DNA form, the CDR3 reads TGCAGCGTTGGTGAGCGTTTTCCCTACGAGCAGTACTTC.

The rearrangement uses TRBV20-1 and TRBJ1-1; perhaps TRBD1 as D (5 bases). V lost 0 bases to trimming and J lost 0 bases, with 11 bases between them. The length of the CDR3 is 15 residues. Germline CDR1 and CDR2: DFQATT and SNEGSKA (reference sequence). CDR3 amino acids: CSARDRRTMNTEAFF. Here the CDR3 DNA reads TGCAGTGCTAGAGATCGCAGGACAATGAACACTGAAGCTTTCTTT.

V and J are TRBV20-1 and TRBJ1-5; 7 nucleotides align to TRBD1. Germline values: CDR1 DFQATT, CDR2 SNEGSKA (reference sequence). V lost 2 bases to trimming and J lost 0 bases; unmatched junction nucleotides: 10. This CDR3 spans 17 amino acids. The CDR3 loop reads CSARRTKQGNSNQPQHF. CDR3 nucleotides: TGCAGTGCTAGAAGAACCAAACAGGGGAATAGCAATCAGCCCCAGCATTTT.

The rearrangement uses TRBV7-2 and TRBJ2-7, with D perhaps matching TRBD1 (6 bases). The CDR3 contains 15 residues. V gave up 1 base and J gave up 3 bases, with 13 bases separating them. Per germline, CDR1 SGHTA and CDR2 FQGNSA. CDR3 nucleotide sequence: TGTGCCAGCAGCTTAGGGGGGCAGAATTACTACGAGCAGTACTTC. The encoded protein is CASSLGGQNYYEQYF.

The genes are TRBV20-1 and TRBJ2-7; TRBD2 aligns across 9 bases. The CDR3 consists of 15 residues. Germline V gives CDR1 DFQATT, CDR2 SNEGSKA (reference sequence). V gave up 0 bases and J gave up 1 base; unmatched junction bases: 4. CDR3 coding DNA: TGCAGTGCTAGAGATTGGACTAGCGTTTCCTACGAGCAGTACTTC. It codes for CSARDWTSVSYEQYF.

The rearrangement joins TRBV5-1 to TRBJ2-3; no clear D gene. V was trimmed by 6 bases and J by 2 bases, leaving 22 bases between them. Germline loops: CDR1 SGHRS, CDR2 YFSETQ. This CDR3 comprises 17 residues. The CDR3: CASTSLRWSELTDTQYF. In nucleotides, the CDR3 is TGCGCCAGCACCTCTCTACGTTGGAGCGAGCTCACAGATACGCAGTATTTT.

The rearrangement joins TRBV2 to TRBJ2-2; the D gene could be TRBD1 or TRBD2 (5 bases each). Germline V gene lookup returns CDR1 SNHLY and CDR2 FYNNEI. This CDR3 contains 13 residues. V lost 6 bases and J lost 6, with 11 bases in between. CDR3 in amino acids: CASSPSGPGELFF. The CDR3 nucleotides are TGTGCCAGCAGCCCGTCGGGGCCCGGGGAGCTGTTTTTT.

This clonotype was picked up one time. The V and J genes are TRBV20-1 and TRBJ2-3; 7 bases map to TRBD1. After removal of 3 bases from V and 5 bases from J, the junction contained 5 bases not matched to a gene. The germline CDR1 and CDR2 sequences are DFQATT and SNEGSKA (reference sequence). The CDR3 contains 13 residues. Here the CDR3 DNA reads TGCAGTGCTAGGCCAGGGGGAGTAGATACGCAGTATTTT. Its translation is CSARPGGVDTQYF.

Only a few counts were recorded for this clonotype. This chain uses TRBV20-1 with TRBJ2-5, with TRBD1 identical over 7 bases. The CDR3 is 15 amino acids. The germline gives CDR1 DFQATT, CDR2 SNEGSKA (reference sequence). V trimming: 2 bases; J trimming: 5 bases; junction bases outside the gene matches: 11. Here the CDR3 DNA reads TGCAGTGCTAGATTGCGAGGGGGCGCCGGGGAGACCCAGTACTTC. Translation: CSARLRGGAGETQYF.

This chain links TRBV12-3 or TRBV12-4 with TRBJ2-3; TRBD2 aligns across 7 bases. The J segment lost 8 bases and the V segment lost 5 bases, leaving 4 bases of the junction unmatched. This CDR3 spans 12 amino acids. CDR3 amino acids: CASSPGLRTQYF. The CDR3 DNA reads TGTGCCAGCAGTCCGGGACTACGTACGCAGTATTTT.

The genes are TRBV12-3 or TRBV12-4 and TRBJ1-5; 7 positions match TRBD1. There are 16 residues in the CDR3. V lost 7 bases, J lost 5 bases, and 14 bases stayed unmatched. The CDR3 DNA reads TGTGCCAGCACGTTCAGGGGGAACTCCTTATATCAGCCCCAGCATTTT. It specifies CASTFRGNSLYQPQHF.

The CDR3 loop reads CASRGGQGKVRNEQFF. DNA of the CDR3: TGCGCCAGCAGGGGGGGACAGGGGAAGGTGAGGAATGAGCAGTTCTTC. The rearrangement joins TRBV5-1 to TRBJ2-1; TRBD1 matches at 10 bases. V trimming: 5 bases; J trimming: 7 bases; junction bases outside the gene matches: 12. This CDR3 is built from 16 residues. CDR1 and CDR2 (germline): SGHRS, YFSETQ.